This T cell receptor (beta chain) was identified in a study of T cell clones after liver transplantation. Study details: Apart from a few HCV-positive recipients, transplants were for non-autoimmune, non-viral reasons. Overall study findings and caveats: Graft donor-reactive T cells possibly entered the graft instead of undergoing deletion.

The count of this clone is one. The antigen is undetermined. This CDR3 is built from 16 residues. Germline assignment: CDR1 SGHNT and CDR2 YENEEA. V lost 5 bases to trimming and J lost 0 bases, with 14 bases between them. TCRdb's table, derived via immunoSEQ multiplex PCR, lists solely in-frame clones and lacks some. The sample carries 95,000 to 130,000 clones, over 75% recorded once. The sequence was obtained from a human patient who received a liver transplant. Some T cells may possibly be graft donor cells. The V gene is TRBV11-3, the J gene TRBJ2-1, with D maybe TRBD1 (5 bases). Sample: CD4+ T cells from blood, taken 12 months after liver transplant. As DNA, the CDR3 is TGTGCCAGCAGCCCCCGACAGCGCAGCTCCTACAATGAGCAGTTCTTC. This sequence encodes CASSPRQRSSYNEQFF.